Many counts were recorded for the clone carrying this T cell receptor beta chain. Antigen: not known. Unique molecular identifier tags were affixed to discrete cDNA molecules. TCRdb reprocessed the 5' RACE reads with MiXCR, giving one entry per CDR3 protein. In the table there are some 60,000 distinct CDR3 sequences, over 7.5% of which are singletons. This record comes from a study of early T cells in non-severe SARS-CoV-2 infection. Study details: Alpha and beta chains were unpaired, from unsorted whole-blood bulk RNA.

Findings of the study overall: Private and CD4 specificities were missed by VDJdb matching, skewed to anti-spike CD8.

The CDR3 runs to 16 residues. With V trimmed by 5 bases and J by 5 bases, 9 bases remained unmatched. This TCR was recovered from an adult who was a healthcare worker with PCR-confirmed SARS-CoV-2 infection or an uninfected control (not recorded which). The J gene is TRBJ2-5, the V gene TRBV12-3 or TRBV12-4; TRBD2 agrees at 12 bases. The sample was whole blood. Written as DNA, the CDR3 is TGTGCCAGCAGTCCTCGACTAGCGGGAGATTTGGAGACCCAGTACTTC. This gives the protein CASSPRLAGDLETQYF.